The 7 T cell receptor beta chains reported below all come from one sample, sequenced in a study of radiotherapy plus CTLA-4 blockade in lung cancer. The table came from immunoSEQ multiplex PCR; TCRdb's copy has only in-frame clones and leaves some out. This table has some 64,000 clones, approximately 79% appearing once. Sequenced here: peripheral blood, sampled from a patient treated with radiotherapy plus ipilimumab. The receptors stem from a human donor with non-small cell lung cancer whose response to radiotherapy plus ipilimumab could not be evaluated. Some clones in this sample may be carry-over from other donors' samples.

This clone turned up a few times. The chain uses TRBV19 and TRBJ1-2; 8 nucleotides match TRBD1. The V gene end was trimmed by 0 bases and the J gene end by 4 bases; junction bases not matched to a gene: 7. The germline gives CDR1 LNHDA, CDR2 SQIVND (reference sequence). This CDR3 is built from 16 residues. CDR3: CASSIEVGTGSYGYTF. DNA for the CDR3: TGTGCCAGTAGTATAGAGGTTGGGACAGGTTCCTATGGCTACACCTTC.

The chain couples TRBV6-5 to TRBJ2-3, with 9 bases identical to TRBD2. This CDR3 comprises 16 residues. The trim removed 4 bases at V and 3 bases at J, leaving 8 bases unmatched. Germline CDR1 reads MNHEY; CDR2 reads SVGAGI. This CDR3 is CASSFLRAGGTDTQYF. The CDR3 DNA sequence: TGTGCCAGCAGTTTCTTGAGGGCGGGGGGGACAGATACGCAGTATTTT.

The chain combines TRBV30 with TRBJ1-6, with 9 bases matching TRBD1. Germline V gene lookup returns CDR1 GTSNPN and CDR2 SVGIG (reference sequence). V lost 0 bases to trimming and J lost 14 bases; unmatched junction nucleotides: 5. The CDR3 contains 13 residues. The CDR3 loop reads CAWSVQGASALHF. In DNA form, the CDR3 reads TGTGCCTGGAGTGTACAGGGGGCCTCAGCCCTCCACTTT.

This chain joins TRBV2 and TRBJ1-4; 7 bases map to TRBD1. V was clipped by 8 bases and J by 5 bases; unmatched bases: 5. CDR1 is SNHLY, CDR2 FYNNEI, per germline. The CDR3 sequence is 13 residues long. The CDR3 DNA reads TGTGCCAGCTTGGGACAGACGAATGAAAAACTGTTTTTT. Translation: CASLGQTNEKLFF.

The chain employs TRBV4-2 and TRBJ1-2; 11 nucleotides align to TRBD1. CDR1 LGHNA and CDR2 YNFKEQ come from the germline V gene. The J segment lost 2 bases and the V segment lost 0 bases, leaving 2 bases of the junction unmatched. The CDR3 sequence is 16 residues long. The CDR3 nucleotides are TGTGCCAGCAGCCAAGATGGGACAGGGGGGAACTATGGCTACACCTTC. Translation gives CASSQDGTGGNYGYTF.

This sequence joins TRBV9 and TRBJ1-2; D is perhaps TRBD1 (6 bases). The CDR3 contains 14 residues. Germline V gene sequence: CDR1 SGDLS, CDR2 YYNGEE. V was shortened by 4 bases and J by 0 bases, with 10 bases between the two germline ends. The CDR3 DNA sequence: TGTGCCAGCAGCTCACAGGGATCTAACTATGGCTACACCTTC. This translates into CASSSQGSNYGYTF.

The chain recombines TRBV19 with TRBJ2-3; 10 bases align to TRBD2. This CDR3 is 15 amino acids long. Germline CDR1 LNHDA, CDR2 SQIVND (reference sequence). The V and J ends lost 7 bases and 2 bases, in that order; junction bases with no gene match: 6. DNA for the CDR3: TGTGCCAGTAAGCTAGCGGGGGCTTACACAGATACGCAGTATTTT. Protein: CASKLAGAYTDTQYF.